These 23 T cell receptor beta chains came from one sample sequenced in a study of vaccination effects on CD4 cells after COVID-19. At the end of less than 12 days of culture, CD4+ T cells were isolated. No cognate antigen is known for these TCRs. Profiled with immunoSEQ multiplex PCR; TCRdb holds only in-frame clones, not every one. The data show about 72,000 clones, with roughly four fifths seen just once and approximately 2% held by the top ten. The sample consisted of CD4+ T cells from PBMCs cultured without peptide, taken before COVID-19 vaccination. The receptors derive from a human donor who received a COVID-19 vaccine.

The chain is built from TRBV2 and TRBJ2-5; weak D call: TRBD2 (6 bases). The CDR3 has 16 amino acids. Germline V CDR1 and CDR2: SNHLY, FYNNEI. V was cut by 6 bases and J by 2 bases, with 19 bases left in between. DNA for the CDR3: TGTGCCAGCAGCCCCCTCCCGGGACTCAAACAAGAGACCCAGTACTTC. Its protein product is CASSPLPGLKQETQYF.

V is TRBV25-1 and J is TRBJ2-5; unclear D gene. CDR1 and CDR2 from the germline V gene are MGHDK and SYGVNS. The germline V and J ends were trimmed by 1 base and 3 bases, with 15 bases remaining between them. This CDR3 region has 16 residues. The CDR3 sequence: CASSEFRTAAKETQYF. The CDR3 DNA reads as TGTGCCAGCAGTGAATTTCGCACCGCCGCCAAAGAGACCCAGTACTTC.

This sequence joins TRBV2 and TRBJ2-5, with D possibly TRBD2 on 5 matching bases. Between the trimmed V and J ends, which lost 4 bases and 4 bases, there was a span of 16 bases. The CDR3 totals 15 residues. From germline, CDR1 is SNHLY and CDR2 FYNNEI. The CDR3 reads CASSGLEGSGETQYF. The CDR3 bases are TGTGCCAGCAGTGGGCTTGAGGGTAGTGGAGAGACCCAGTACTTC.

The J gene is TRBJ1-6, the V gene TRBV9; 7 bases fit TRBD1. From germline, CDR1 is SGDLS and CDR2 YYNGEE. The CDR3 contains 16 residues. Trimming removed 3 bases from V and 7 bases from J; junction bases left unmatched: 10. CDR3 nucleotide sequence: TGTGCCAGCAGCGCCCTACCGGGACAGAAAAATTCACCCCTCCACTTT. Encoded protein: CASSALPGQKNSPLHF.

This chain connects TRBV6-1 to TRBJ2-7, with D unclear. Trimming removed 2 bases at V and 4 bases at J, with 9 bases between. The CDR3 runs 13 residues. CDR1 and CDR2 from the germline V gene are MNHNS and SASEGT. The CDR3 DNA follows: TGTGCCAGCAGTGAATTAGGTATTTACGAGCAGTACGTC. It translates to CASSELGIYEQYV.

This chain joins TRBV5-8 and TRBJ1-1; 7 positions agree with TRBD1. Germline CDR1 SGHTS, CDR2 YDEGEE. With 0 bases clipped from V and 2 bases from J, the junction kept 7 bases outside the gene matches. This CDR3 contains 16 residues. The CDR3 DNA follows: TGTGCCAGCAGCTTGGAGCTGGGGACAGCTAACACTGAAGCTTTCTTT. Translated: CASSLELGTANTEAFF.

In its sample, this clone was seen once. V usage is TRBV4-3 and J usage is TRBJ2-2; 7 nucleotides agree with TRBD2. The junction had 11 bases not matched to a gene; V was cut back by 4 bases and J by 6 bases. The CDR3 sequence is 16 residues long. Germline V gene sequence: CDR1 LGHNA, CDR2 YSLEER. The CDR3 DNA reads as TGCGCCAGCAGCCCGCGAGGCCGGGGGGTAGCCGGGGAGCTGTTTTTT. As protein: CASSPRGRGVAGELFF.

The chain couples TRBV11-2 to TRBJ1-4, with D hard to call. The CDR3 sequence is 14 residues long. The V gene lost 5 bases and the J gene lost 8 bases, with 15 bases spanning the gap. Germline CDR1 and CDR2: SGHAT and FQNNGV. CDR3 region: CASSQTIGNEKLFF. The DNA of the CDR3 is TGTGCCAGCAGCCAGACCATCGGGAACGAAAAACTGTTTTTT.

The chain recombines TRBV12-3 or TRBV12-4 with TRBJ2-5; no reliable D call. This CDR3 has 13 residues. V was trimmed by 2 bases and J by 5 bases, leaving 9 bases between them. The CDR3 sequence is CASSLWKEETQYF. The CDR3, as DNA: TGTGCCAGCAGTTTATGGAAGGAGGAGACCCAGTACTTC.

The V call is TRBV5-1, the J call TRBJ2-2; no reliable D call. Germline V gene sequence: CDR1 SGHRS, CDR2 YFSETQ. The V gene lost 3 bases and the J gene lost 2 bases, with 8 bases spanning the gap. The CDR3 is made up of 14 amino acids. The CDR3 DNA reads TGCGCCAGCAGCTCCGACCCAAACACCGGGGAGCTGTTTTTT. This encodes CASSSDPNTGELFF. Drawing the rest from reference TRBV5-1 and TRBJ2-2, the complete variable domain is KAGVTQTPRYLIKTRGQQVTLSCSPISGHRSVSWYQQTPGQGLQFLFEYFSETQRNKGNFPGRFSGRQFSNSRSEMNVSTLELGDSALYLCASSSDPNTGELFFGEGSRLTVL.

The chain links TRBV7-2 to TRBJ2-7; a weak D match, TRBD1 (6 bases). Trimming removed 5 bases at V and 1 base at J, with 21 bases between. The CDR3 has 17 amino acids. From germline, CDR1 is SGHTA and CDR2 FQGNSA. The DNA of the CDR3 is TGTGCCAGCAGCGGCGGGCGTCGGGGACAACGATCCTACGAGCAGTACGTC. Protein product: CASSGGRRGQRSYEQYV.

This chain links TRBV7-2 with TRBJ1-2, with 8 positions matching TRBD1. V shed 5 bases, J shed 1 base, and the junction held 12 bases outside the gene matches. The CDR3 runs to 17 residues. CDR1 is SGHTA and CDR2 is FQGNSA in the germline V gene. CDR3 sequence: CASSVTPGTGVNYGYTF. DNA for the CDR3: TGTGCCAGCAGCGTCACCCCCGGGACAGGTGTTAACTATGGCTACACCTTC.

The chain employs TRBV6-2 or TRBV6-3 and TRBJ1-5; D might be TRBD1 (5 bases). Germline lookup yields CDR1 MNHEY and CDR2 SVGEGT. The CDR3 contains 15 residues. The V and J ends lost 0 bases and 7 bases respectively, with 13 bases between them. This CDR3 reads CASSYSTGGGQPQHF. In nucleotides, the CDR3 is TGTGCCAGCAGTTACTCAACAGGAGGCGGCCAGCCCCAGCATTTT.

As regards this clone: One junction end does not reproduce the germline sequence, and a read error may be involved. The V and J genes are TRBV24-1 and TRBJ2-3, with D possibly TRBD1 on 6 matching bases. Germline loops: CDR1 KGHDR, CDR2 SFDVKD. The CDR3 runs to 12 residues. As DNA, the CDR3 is TGTGCCACCAGTGGTTGGACAGTTACGCAGTATTTT. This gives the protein CATSGWTVTQYF.

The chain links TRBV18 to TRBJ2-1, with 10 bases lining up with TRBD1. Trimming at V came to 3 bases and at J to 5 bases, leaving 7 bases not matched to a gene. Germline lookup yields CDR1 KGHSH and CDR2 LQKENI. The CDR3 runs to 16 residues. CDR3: CASSPRPGQGHNEQFF. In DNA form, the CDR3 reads TGTGCCAGCTCACCTCGCCCGGGACAGGGGCACAATGAGCAGTTCTTC.

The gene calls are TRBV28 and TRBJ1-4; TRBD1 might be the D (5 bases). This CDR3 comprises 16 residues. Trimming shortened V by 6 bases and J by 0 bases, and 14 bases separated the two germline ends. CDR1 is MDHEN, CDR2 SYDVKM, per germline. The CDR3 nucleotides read TGTGCCAGCAGCCCAGGGACGGATCCAACTAATGAAAAACTGTTTTTT. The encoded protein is CASSPGTDPTNEKLFF. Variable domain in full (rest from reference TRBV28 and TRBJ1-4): DVKVTQSSRYLVKRTGEKVFLECVQDMDHENMFWYRQDPGLGLRLIYFSYDVKMKEKGDIPEGYSVSREKKERFSLILESASTNQTSMYLCASSPGTDPTNEKLFFGSGTQLSVL.

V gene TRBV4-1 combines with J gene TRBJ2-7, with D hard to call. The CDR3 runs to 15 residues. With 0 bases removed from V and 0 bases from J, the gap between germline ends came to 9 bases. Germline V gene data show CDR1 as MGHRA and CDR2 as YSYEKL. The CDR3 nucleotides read TGCGCCAGCAGCCAAGATCTTGGGGTCTCCTACGAGCAGTACGTC. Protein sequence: CASSQDLGVSYEQYV.

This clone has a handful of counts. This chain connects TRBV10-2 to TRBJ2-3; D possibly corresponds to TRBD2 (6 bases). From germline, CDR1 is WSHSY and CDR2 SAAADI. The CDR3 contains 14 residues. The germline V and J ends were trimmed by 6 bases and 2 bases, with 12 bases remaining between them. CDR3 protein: CASSPGLNTDTQYF. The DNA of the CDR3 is TGCGCCAGCAGCCCGGGACTCAACACAGATACGCAGTATTTT.

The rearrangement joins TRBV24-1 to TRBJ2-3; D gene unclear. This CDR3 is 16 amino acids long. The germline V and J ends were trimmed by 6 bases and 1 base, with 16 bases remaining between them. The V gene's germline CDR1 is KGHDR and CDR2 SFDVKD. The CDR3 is CATSSFGLVGTDTQYF. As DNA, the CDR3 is TGTGCCACCAGTTCCTTCGGGCTAGTGGGCACAGATACGCAGTATTTT.

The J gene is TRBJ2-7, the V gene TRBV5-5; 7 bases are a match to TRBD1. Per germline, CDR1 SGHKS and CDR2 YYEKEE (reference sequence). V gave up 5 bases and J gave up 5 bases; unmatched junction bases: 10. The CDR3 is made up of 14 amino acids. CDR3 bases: TGTGCCAGCAGTCATTCAGACAGGGTAAACGAGCAGTACGTC. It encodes CASSHSDRVNEQYV.

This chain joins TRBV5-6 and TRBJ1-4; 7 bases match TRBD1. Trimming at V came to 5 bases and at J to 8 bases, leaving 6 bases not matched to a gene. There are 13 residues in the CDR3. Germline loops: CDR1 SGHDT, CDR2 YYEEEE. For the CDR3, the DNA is TGTGCCAGCAGTGACAGGGTAGAGGAAAAACTGTTTTTT. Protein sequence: CASSDRVEEKLFF.

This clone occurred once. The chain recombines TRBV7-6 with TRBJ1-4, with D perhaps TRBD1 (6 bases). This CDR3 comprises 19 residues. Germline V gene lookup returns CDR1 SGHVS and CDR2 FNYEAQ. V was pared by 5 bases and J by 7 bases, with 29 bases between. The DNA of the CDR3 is TGTGCCAGCAGCCTAGAGACCATTATGTTAGGGGGGCCTGGTGAAAAACTGTTTTTT. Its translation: CASSLETIMLGGPGEKLFF.

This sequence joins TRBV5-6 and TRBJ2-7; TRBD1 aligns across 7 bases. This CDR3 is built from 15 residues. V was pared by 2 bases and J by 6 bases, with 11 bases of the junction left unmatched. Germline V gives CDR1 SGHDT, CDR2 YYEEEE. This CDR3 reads CASSFPENRGGEQYV. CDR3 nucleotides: TGTGCCAGCAGCTTCCCTGAAAACAGGGGTGGCGAGCAGTACGTC.